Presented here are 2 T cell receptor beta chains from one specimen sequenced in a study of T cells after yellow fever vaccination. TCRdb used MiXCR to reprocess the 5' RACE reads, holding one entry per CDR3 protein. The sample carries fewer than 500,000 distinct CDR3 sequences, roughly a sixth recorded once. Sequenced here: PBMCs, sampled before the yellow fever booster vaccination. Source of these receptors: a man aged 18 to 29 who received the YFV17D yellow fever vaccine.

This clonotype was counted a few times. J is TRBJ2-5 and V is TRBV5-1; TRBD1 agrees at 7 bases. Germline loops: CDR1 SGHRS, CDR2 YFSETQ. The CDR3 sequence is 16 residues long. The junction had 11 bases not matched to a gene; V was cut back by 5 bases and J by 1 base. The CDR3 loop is CASRTQPGQRQETQYF. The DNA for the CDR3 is TGCGCCAGCAGAACCCAGCCGGGACAGCGCCAAGAGACCCAGTACTTC. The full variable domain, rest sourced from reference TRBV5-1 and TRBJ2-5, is KAGVTQTPRYLIKTRGQQVTLSCSPISGHRSVSWYQQTPGQGLQFLFEYFSETQRNKGNFPGRFSGRQFSNSRSEMNVSTLELGDSALYLCASRTQPGQRQETQYFGPGTRLLVL.

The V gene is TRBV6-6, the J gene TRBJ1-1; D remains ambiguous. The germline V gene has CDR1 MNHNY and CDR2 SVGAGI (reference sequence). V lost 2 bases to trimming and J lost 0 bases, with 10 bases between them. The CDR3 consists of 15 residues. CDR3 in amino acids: CASSYGGGMNTEAFF. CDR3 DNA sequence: TGTGCCAGCAGTTACGGAGGCGGCATGAACACTGAAGCTTTCTTT.